A selection of T cell receptor beta chains follows, all from one sample in a study of graft-versus-host responses after intestinal transplantation. Sequencing used immunoSEQ multiplex PCR; TCRdb keeps in-frame clones, though not all of them. The profile shows 30,000 to 40,000 clones, approximately 94% of them singletons. The antigens of these receptors remain unknown. Sequenced here: unstimulated CD4+ T cells sorted from spleen or lymph node cells, sampled before transplant. All receptors come from a human donor who was the organ donor for an intestinal transplant. CDR3s include the opening cysteine and the closing phenylalanine or tryptophan. The D gene is left open where the match is weak. Clone size, where shown, is once, few, many, or a class for clones that have expanded.

clone size	J gene	D gene	V gene	CDR3 DNA	CDR3 protein
.	TRBJ1-1	TRBD1	TRBV5-1	TGCGCCAGCAGCTCAGGGGGCGAAGCTTTCTTT	CASSSGGEAFF
once	TRBJ2-5	.	TRBV5-1	TGCGCCAGCAGCTTGGGTGTGGGGCAGGGCGAGACCCAGTACTTC	CASSLGVGQGETQYF
.	TRBJ2-7	.	TRBV14	TGTGCCAGCAGCCAATCCCGGACCGTACCCGGCGAGCAGTACTTC	CASSQSRTVPGEQYF
.	TRBJ2-6	.	TRBV6-1	TGTGCCAGCAGTGTCAGACAGGTCTCTGGGGCCAACGTCCTGACTTTC	CASSVRQVSGANVLTF
.	TRBJ1-3	.	TRBV30	TGTGCCCTCCAAAGGCAGAGGGTCTCGGATGGAAACACCATATATTTT	CALQRQRVSDGNTIYF
.	TRBJ1-1	TRBD1	TRBV7-3	TGTGCCAGCAGCTTAAGAGGCAGGGGGGACACTGAAGCTTTCTTT	CASSLRGRGDTEAFF
.	TRBJ2-5	.	TRBV7-9	TGTGCCAGCAGCTTAGTCTGGTCCTCGGGAGAGACCCAGTACTTC	CASSLVWSSGETQYF
.	TRBJ2-5	.	TRBV23-1	TGCGCCAGCAGTCCGAGGTCCGGGCACAGGGGAGGGGAGACCCAGTACTTC	CASSPRSGHRGGETQYF
.	TRBJ2-7	.	TRBV27	TGTGCCAGCAGTTTACAAGGGGCTTTTATCCGATACGAGCAGTACTTC	CASSLQGAFIRYEQYF
.	TRBJ1-5	TRBD1	TRBV2	TGTGCCAGCAGCAGGACAGGGGATGCAAATCAGCCCCAGCATTTT	CASSRTGDANQPQHF
.	TRBJ2-1	TRBD2	TRBV2	TGTGCCAGCAGTGAAGGGCTAGCGGGGGTCGATGAGCAGTTCTTC	CASSEGLAGVDEQFF
.	TRBJ2-7	TRBD1	TRBV28	TGTGCCAGCAGTTTCCGGGACAGCTCCTACGAGCAGTACTTC	CASSFRDSSYEQYF
.	TRBJ2-7	TRBD1	TRBV30	TGTGCCTCCCGAAGGACAGGTACCTACGAGCAGTACTTC	CASRRTGTYEQYF
.	TRBJ1-6	.	TRBV6-5	TGTGCCAGCAGTTACTATCAGGGCGGTTCACCCCTCCACTTT	CASSYYQGGSPLHF
.	TRBJ1-6	TRBD1	TRBV27	TGTGCCAGCAGTGTTGGACAGGGGGCAAGGAATTCACCCCTCCACTTT	CASSVGQGARNSPLHF
.	TRBJ2-2	.	TRBV5-6	TGTGCCAGCAACCCCTGGGGGTTAGGGGAGCTGTTTTTT	CASNPWGLGELFF
.	TRBJ2-6	.	TRBV5-5	TGTGCCAGCAGCTTGGCAGGGGCTGGGGTCAACGTCCTGACTTTC	CASSLAGAGVNVLTF
once	TRBJ2-7	TRBD2	TRBV30	TGTGCCTGGGGACTAGCGGGATCCTACGAGCAGTACTTC	CAWGLAGSYEQYF
.	TRBJ2-7	TRBD2	TRBV5-4	TGTGCCAGCAGCCTAAACAGGGGGACTAGCGGGGGGGCATACGAGCAGTACTTC	CASSLNRGTSGGAYEQYF
.	TRBJ2-7	.	TRBV7-8	TGTGCCAGCAGCTTAGGGGTCCGGGCATCCTACGAGCAGTACTTC	CASSLGVRASYEQYF
once	TRBJ1-2	TRBD1	TRBV30	TGTGCCTGGATCCGGACAGGGGGCCTCCTTAACTATGGCTACACCTTC	CAWIRTGGLLNYGYTF
.	TRBJ2-7	TRBD2	TRBV5-1	TGCGCCAGCAGGACTAGCGGGGCCTACGAGCAGTACTTC	CASRTSGAYEQYF
.	TRBJ2-3	TRBD2	TRBV5-4	TGTGCCAGCAGCAGAAGCGGGGGAATAGATACGCAGTATTTT	CASSRSGGIDTQYF
.	TRBJ2-7	.	TRBV19	TGCGCCAGTAGTATGGAGGGCCTGAGCTCCTACGAGCAGTACTTC	CASSMEGLSSYEQYF
.	TRBJ1-4	.	TRBV7-9	TGTGCCAGCAGCAACAGACAGATATCAACTAATGAAAAACTGTTTTTT	CASSNRQISTNEKLFF
.	TRBJ1-2	.	TRBV9	TGTGCCAGCAGCACCGGGGACCGGATTTATGGCTACACCTTC	CASSTGDRIYGYTF
.	TRBJ2-7	.	TRBV30	TGTGCCTGGAGTGGGGGCTTAACGGTCGAGCAGTACTTC	CAWSGGLTVEQYF
.	TRBJ1-1	.	TRBV11-2	TGTGCCAGCAGCTTAGCACCTAACACTGAAGCTTTCTTT	CASSLAPNTEAFF
few	TRBJ2-7	TRBD1	TRBV6-5	TGTGCCAGCAGGCGGACAGGGGCAACCTACGAGCAGTACTTC	CASRRTGATYEQYF
once	TRBJ2-1	.	TRBV7-9	TGTGCCAGCAGCTTATTAAGGTCCAATGAGCAGTTCTTC	CASSLLRSNEQFF
.	TRBJ1-2	.	TRBV5-6	TGTGCCAGCAGCGACAATTACTATGGCTACACCTTC	CASSDNYYGYTF
once	TRBJ2-4	.	TRBV4-3	TGCGCCAGCAGCCAAGGCCTTGGCAGGTATGCCAAAAACATTCAGTACTTC	CASSQGLGRYAKNIQYF
.	TRBJ2-2	.	TRBV4-3	TGCGCCAGCAGCCAAGATCTCACCGCGAACACCGGGGAGCTGTTTTTT	CASSQDLTANTGELFF
few	TRBJ1-3	.	TRBV6-6	TGTGCCAGCAGTTACTCGACAGCACCCGGAAACACCATATATTTT	CASSYSTAPGNTIYF
.	TRBJ1-2	.	TRBV5-4	TGTGCCAGCAGCTTGGAGGGTAACTATGGCTACACCTTC	CASSLEGNYGYTF
.	TRBJ1-2	TRBD1	TRBV5-1	TGCGCCAGCAGCTTGACAGGGGCTAACTATGGCTACACCTTC	CASSLTGANYGYTF
.	TRBJ2-7	.	TRBV9	TGTGCCAGCAGCGTAGGGAGTGACAGAGTCTTGTGGGAGCAGTACTTC	CASSVGSDRVLWEQYF
.	TRBJ1-2	.	TRBV28	TGTGCCAGCAGTTTAATCCAGGGGCGAAACTATGGCTACACCTTC	CASSLIQGRNYGYTF
.	TRBJ1-2	TRBD1	TRBV7-9	TGTGCCAGCAGCTTAGGGGGACAGGGGGCTGGTGGCTACACCTTC	CASSLGGQGAGGYTF
.	TRBJ1-2	TRBD1	TRBV7-2	TGTGCCAGCAGCTTATCGGGACAGGGCGACTATGGCTACACCTTC	CASSLSGQGDYGYTF
.	TRBJ1-4	TRBD1	TRBV30	TGTGCCTGGAGCGATCGACAGGGGTTATATGAAAAACTGTTTTTT	CAWSDRQGLYEKLFF
.	TRBJ2-3	TRBD2	TRBV28	TGTGCCAGCAGTCGATATCTTAGCGGGTCAGATACGCAGTATTTT	CASSRYLSGSDTQYF
.	TRBJ2-3	.	TRBV27	TGTGCCAGCAGTTTATCCCCGACTACTCACACAGATACGCAGTATTTT	CASSLSPTTHTDTQYF
.	TRBJ2-2	.	TRBV7-9	TGTGCCAGCAGCTTGGGCATTACCACCGGGGAGCTGTTTTTT	CASSLGITTGELFF
.	TRBJ2-3	.	TRBV4-3	TGCGCCAGCAGCCAACGGGACCGACGCACAGATACGCAGTATTTT	CASSQRDRRTDTQYF
.	TRBJ1-2	.	TRBV5-4	TGTGCCAGCAGCTTGGTCGGACAAAACTATGGCTACACCTTC	CASSLVGQNYGYTF